The 10 T cell receptor beta chains below were found in one sample sequenced in a study of memory CD4+ T cells and cytomegalovirus serostatus. The sort gate was single viable CD3+CD4+CD8-CD45RO+ cells for memory CD4+ T cells. Data came from immunoSEQ multiplex PCR; TCRdb stores just in-frame clones and leaves some out. The data contain more than 40,000 clones, roughly four fifths of them singletons. Sequencing was carried out using memory CD4+ T cells from blood. Receptor source: an adult in good health and CMV-seronegative.

This clone has only a few counts. The V gene is TRBV28, the J gene TRBJ2-5; D remains unclear. CDR3 length: 12 amino acids. Trimming took 7 bases from V and 3 from J, leaving 9 bases between them. Germline loops: CDR1 MDHEN, CDR2 SYDVKM. The CDR3 here is CASKAVKETQYF. The DNA of the CDR3 is TGTGCCAGCAAGGCAGTAAAAGAGACCCAGTACTTC.

This clone was counted a few times. This rearrangement joins TRBV5-1 to TRBJ1-1, with D hard to call. Germline CDR1 SGHRS, CDR2 YFSETQ. The CDR3 runs 14 residues. Trimming removed 4 bases at V and 4 bases at J, with 14 bases between. DNA of the CDR3: TGCGCCAGCAGCGACGTCCCCCGGGTCACTGAAGCTTTCTTT. Translating it yields CASSDVPRVTEAFF.

The rearrangement uses TRBV7-2 and TRBJ1-1, with 7 bases matching TRBD1. The germline V gene has CDR1 SGHTA and CDR2 FQGNSA. V lost 1 base and J lost 1; bases outside the gene matches: 0. The CDR3 contains 14 residues. This CDR3 reads CASSLGTGNTEAFF. CDR3 DNA sequence: TGTGCCAGCAGCTTAGGGACAGGGAACACTGAAGCTTTCTTT.

The CDR3 is CASSLPRGGYVGTDTQYF. The CDR3 DNA sequence: TGTGCCAGCAGCTTACCCAGGGGCGGGTACGTGGGTACAGATACGCAGTATTTT. This rearrangement joins TRBV7-2 to TRBJ2-3; tentatively, D is TRBD1 (6 bases). Germline CDR1 is SGHTA and CDR2 is FQGNSA. The V end lost 2 bases, the J end lost 3 bases, and 21 bases lay between the germline ends. The CDR3 has 18 residues.

This chain uses TRBV20-1 with TRBJ2-5, with unresolved D. V was trimmed by 1 base and J by 5 bases, leaving 5 bases between them. The germline V gene encodes CDR1 DFQATT and CDR2 SNEGSKA (reference sequence). This CDR3 region has 11 residues. The CDR3 here is CSARAVETQYF. CDR3 in DNA: TGCAGTGCTAGAGCGGTGGAGACCCAGTACTTC.

In nucleotides, the CDR3 is TGTGCCAGCTCACCACCCGTCCTCTCGTCTGGAAACACCATATATTTT. It yields the protein CASSPPVLSSGNTIYF. The V gene is TRBV18, the J gene TRBJ1-3; D is unclear. The V end was cut by 0 bases, the J end by 1 base, with 10 bases between. This CDR3 region has 16 residues. The germline CDR1 and CDR2 sequences are KGHSH and LQKENI.

This chain connects TRBV14 to TRBJ2-7, with 9 bases fitting TRBD1. The CDR3 consists of 13 residues. Germline lookup yields CDR1 SGHDN and CDR2 FVKESK. Losses at the gene ends were 4 bases for V and 7 bases for J; bases not matched to a gene: 5. CDR3 nucleotides: TGTGCCAGCAGCCGGGGACAGGGTAATGAGCAGTACTTC. Protein: CASSRGQGNEQYF.

This chain uses TRBV30 with TRBJ2-2; D is perhaps TRBD1 or TRBD2 (5 bases each). This CDR3 is built from 14 residues. Germline CDR1 reads GTSNPN; CDR2 reads SVGIG (reference sequence). V was clipped by 0 bases and J by 7 bases, with 12 bases between them. Here the CDR3 DNA reads TGTGCCTGGAGTGTGGGGCAGGCGGGCGGGGAGCTGTTTTTT. Protein product: CAWSVGQAGGELFF.

This chain uses TRBV19 with TRBJ2-5; D assignment may be TRBD1 or TRBD2 (6 bases each). V dropped 4 bases and J dropped 1 base, with 10 bases sitting between them. The CDR3 spans 14 residues. Germline CDR1 and CDR2: LNHDA and SQIVND (reference sequence). The CDR3, as DNA: TGTGCCAGTAGTAAAGGGGGGTCCCAAGAGACCCAGTACTTC. Protein product: CASSKGGSQETQYF.

The V gene is TRBV5-1, the J gene TRBJ1-5, with D possibly matching TRBD1 (6 bases). V lost 2 bases to trimming and J lost 0 bases, with 9 bases between them. The CDR3 has 15 amino acids. Germline-derived CDR1 and CDR2 are SGHRS and YFSETQ. CDR3 nucleotide sequence: TGCGCCAGCAGCTTAGGGGGGAATAGCAATCAGCCCCAGCATTTT. This translates into CASSLGGNSNQPQHF.